The source of this T cell receptor beta chain is a study of blood T cell repertoires in COVID-19. Study summary: Some COVID-19 samples were acute and others convalescent; all came from the United States, Italy and Spain.

Generated by immunoSEQ multiplex PCR, the TCRdb table keeps only in-frame clones and is missing some. The sample includes about 330,000 clones, 80% to 90% of them seen just once. Trimming shortened V by 4 bases and J by 2 bases, and 12 bases separated the two germline ends. Germline CDR1 is LNHDA and CDR2 is SQIVND (reference sequence). CDR3 length: 14 amino acids. Cohort 3 recovery required two negative PCRs, clearance, or symptom resolution. The chain is built from TRBV19 and TRBJ2-7; D might be TRBD1 (5 bases). The clonotype was recovered from a man aged 30 to 45 who had recovered from COVID-19. Input material: PBMCs or T cells enriched from blood (not recorded which). For the CDR3, the DNA is TGTGCCAGTAGTAAACACGACAGAACCTACGAGCAGTACTTC. It translates to CASSKHDRTYEQYF. Complete variable domain (other parts from reference TRBV19 and TRBJ2-7): DGGITQSPKYLFRKEGQNVTLSCEQNLNHDAMYWYRQDPGQGLRLIYYSQIVNDFQKGDIAEGYSVSREKKESFPLTVTSAQKNPTAFYLCASSKHDRTYEQYFGPGTRLTVT.